This entry features one TCR beta chain sequence. The data derive from a study of shared clonotypes between healthy human individuals. Germline assignment: CDR1 SGHRS and CDR2 YFSETQ. V lost 4 bases to trimming and J lost 2 bases, with 15 bases between them. The CDR3 totals 15 residues. The protocol was immunoSEQ multiplex PCR, while the TCRdb copy is restricted to in-frame clones and leaves out a portion. The profile covers about a million clones, with more than 75% appearing a single time and approximately 1.5% taken by the ten largest. This clonotype originated in a man aged 18 to 30 in good health. The sample consisted of memory CD4+ T cells sorted from blood. Subset here: CD45RA-negative fraction. V is TRBV5-1 and J is TRBJ1-1; D is ambiguous. The CDR3 spells CASSKAGGPNTEAFF. DNA for the CDR3: TGCGCCAGCAGCAAGGCAGGAGGGCCAAACACTGAAGCTTTCTTT.